These 14 T cell receptor beta chains were sequenced from one sample in a study of cytomegalovirus exposure and HLA in healthy donors. This PCR relied on a set of 60 Vbeta primers and 13 Jbeta primers. Assay used: immunoSEQ multiplex PCR; TCRdb lists only in-frame clones, some missing. The top ten hold more than 3% of the sample, which has about 98,000 clones, around 86% seen once. Sequencing was done on a sample of PBMCs. Receptor source: a female donor in good health and CMV-seropositive.

This chain joins TRBV19 and TRBJ2-2, with 9 bases fitting TRBD2. V was pared by 7 bases and J by 5 bases, with 8 bases of the junction left unmatched. CDR1 and CDR2 from the germline V gene are LNHDA and SQIVND (reference sequence). The CDR3 runs to 15 residues. CDR3 DNA: TGTGCCAGTACCCAAATAGCGGGAGTTACCGGGGAGCTGTTTTTT. This encodes CASTQIAGVTGELFF.

The chain recombines TRBV7-6 with TRBJ2-3, with D possibly matching TRBD1 (5 bases). Germline loops: CDR1 SGHVS, CDR2 FNYEAQ. Between the trimmed V and J ends, which lost 5 bases and 1 base, there was a span of 19 bases. The CDR3 has 17 amino acids. CDR3 residues: CASSLRGGVMGTDTQYF. CDR3 coding DNA: TGTGCCAGCAGCCTAAGGGGTGGGGTCATGGGCACAGATACGCAGTATTTT.

The chain combines TRBV28 with TRBJ2-5, with D perhaps matching TRBD1 (5 bases). The germline V gene has CDR1 MDHEN and CDR2 SYDVKM. Trimming shortened V by 3 bases and J by 1 base, and 12 bases separated the two germline ends. The CDR3 covers 15 residues. The CDR3 protein is CASSFSTGPQETQYF. The CDR3 DNA sequence: TGTGCCAGCAGTTTTTCTACAGGACCCCAAGAGACCCAGTACTTC.

The V call is TRBV27, the J call TRBJ2-5; perhaps TRBD2 as D (5 bases). CDR3 length: 16 residues. V dropped 2 bases and J dropped 5 bases, with 18 bases sitting between them. The germline CDR1 and CDR2 sequences are MNHEY and SMNVEV (reference sequence). In nucleotides, the CDR3 is TGTGCCAGCAGTTTAAAAGCAGGCGGCGGGTTGGAGACCCAGTACTTC. Protein sequence: CASSLKAGGGLETQYF.

The V call is TRBV7-9, the J call TRBJ2-5; 11 nucleotides align to TRBD1. Germline values: CDR1 SEHNR, CDR2 FQNEAQ (reference sequence). V gave up 8 bases and J gave up 4 bases; unmatched junction bases: 6. CDR3 size: 14 residues. CDR3 loop: CASGGQGAGETQYF. The CDR3, as DNA: TGTGCCAGCGGAGGACAGGGGGCAGGAGAGACCCAGTACTTC.

The sample holds one count of this clone. The V call is TRBV6-1, the J call TRBJ2-7, with D possibly being TRBD2 (5 bases). The CDR3 runs to 12 residues. V was clipped by 7 bases and J by 2 bases, with 9 bases between them. Germline V gene sequence: CDR1 MNHNS, CDR2 SASEGT. As DNA, the CDR3 is TGTGCCAGCACCACCGGGGCCTACGAGCAGTACTTC. This gives the protein CASTTGAYEQYF.

The chain combines TRBV6-1 with TRBJ1-2; possibly TRBD1 for D (5 bases). Germline CDR1 and CDR2: MNHNS and SASEGT. Trimming removed 8 bases at V and 8 bases at J, with 18 bases between. The CDR3 has 13 amino acids. This chain's CDR3 is CASAQWGERGYTF. DNA of the CDR3: TGTGCCAGCGCCCAGTGGGGGGAAAGAGGCTACACCTTC.

The chain links TRBV19 to TRBJ1-6; D uncertain. This CDR3 contains 15 residues. Trimming removed 10 bases from V and 6 bases from J, with 19 bases in between. CDR1 is LNHDA and CDR2 is SQIVND in the germline V gene (reference sequence). The CDR3 region is CATTREGSINSPLHF. CDR3 bases: TGTGCCACCACCCGGGAGGGCAGTATTAATTCACCCCTCCACTTT.

As concerns this clone: The same CDR3 arises from other DNA sequences in this sample as well. V and J are TRBV5-1 and TRBJ1-1; no reliable D call. Looked up from germline, CDR1 is SGHRS and CDR2 is YFSETQ. The length of the CDR3 is 13 residues. The ends were cut back, 0 bases at V and 3 bases at J, with 6 bases in the middle. The CDR3 DNA reads TGCGCCAGCAGCTTGGCCGGGGACACTGAAGCTTTCTTT. Translated, it gives CASSLAGDTEAFF.

This clone was observed a single time. The J gene is TRBJ2-1, the V gene TRBV7-2; TRBD1 matches at 9 bases. The V and J ends lost 5 bases and 8 bases, in that order; junction bases with no gene match: 19. CDR3 length: 18 residues. Germline V gene sequence: CDR1 SGHTA, CDR2 FQGNSA. CDR3 nucleotide sequence: TGTGCCAGCAGCATAAACCTTAAGGGGGACAGGGAACAGGATGAGCAGTTCTTC. Encoded protein: CASSINLKGDREQDEQFF.

The gene calls are TRBV7-9 and TRBJ1-2, with D uncertain. V lost 7 bases and J lost 4, with 13 bases in between. Looked up from germline, CDR1 is SEHNR and CDR2 is FQNEAQ (reference sequence). The CDR3 is made up of 13 amino acids. As DNA, the CDR3 is TGTGCCAGCACCGCCGGAGGCCTCTATGGCTACACCTTC. This codes for CASTAGGLYGYTF.

CDR3 DNA sequence: TGTGCCAGCAGCTATTCAGGAGGGACCGGGGAGCTGTTTTTT. Its translation is CASSYSGGTGELFF. This chain uses TRBV7-2 with TRBJ2-2; D is possibly TRBD2 (6 bases). The CDR3 totals 14 residues. V was shortened by 4 bases and J by 5 bases, with 11 bases between the two germline ends. Germline V gene sequence: CDR1 SGHTA, CDR2 FQGNSA.

The chain joins TRBV9 to TRBJ2-1, with a possible D match to TRBD2 (7 bases). Germline CDR1 and CDR2: SGDLS and YYNGEE. Trimming removed 4 bases at V and 3 bases at J, with 17 bases between. There are 16 residues in the CDR3. CDR3 protein: CASSSEGGPVYNEQFF. CDR3 bases: TGTGCCAGCAGCTCAGAGGGGGGGCCCGTCTACAATGAGCAGTTCTTC. Complete variable domain (other parts from reference TRBV9 and TRBJ2-1): DSGVTQTPKHLITATGQRVTLRCSPRSGDLSVYWYQQSLDQGLQFLIQYYNGEERAKGNILERFSAQQFPDLHSELNLSSLELGDSALYFCASSSEGGPVYNEQFFGPGTRLTVL.

This chain uses TRBV28 with TRBJ2-5; 8 nucleotides align to TRBD2. In germline, CDR1 is MDHEN, CDR2 SYDVKM. This CDR3 has 14 amino acids. The V and J ends lost 0 bases and 3 bases, in that order; junction bases with no gene match: 0. The CDR3 loop reads CASSLWGLEETQYF. The CDR3 DNA is TGTGCCAGCAGTTTATGGGGACTAGAAGAGACCCAGTACTTC. The variable domain in full, completed from reference TRBV28 and TRBJ2-5, reads DVKVTQSSRYLVKRTGEKVFLECVQDMDHENMFWYRQDPGLGLRLIYFSYDVKMKEKGDIPEGYSVSREKKERFSLILESASTNQTSMYLCASSLWGLEETQYFGPGTRLLVL.